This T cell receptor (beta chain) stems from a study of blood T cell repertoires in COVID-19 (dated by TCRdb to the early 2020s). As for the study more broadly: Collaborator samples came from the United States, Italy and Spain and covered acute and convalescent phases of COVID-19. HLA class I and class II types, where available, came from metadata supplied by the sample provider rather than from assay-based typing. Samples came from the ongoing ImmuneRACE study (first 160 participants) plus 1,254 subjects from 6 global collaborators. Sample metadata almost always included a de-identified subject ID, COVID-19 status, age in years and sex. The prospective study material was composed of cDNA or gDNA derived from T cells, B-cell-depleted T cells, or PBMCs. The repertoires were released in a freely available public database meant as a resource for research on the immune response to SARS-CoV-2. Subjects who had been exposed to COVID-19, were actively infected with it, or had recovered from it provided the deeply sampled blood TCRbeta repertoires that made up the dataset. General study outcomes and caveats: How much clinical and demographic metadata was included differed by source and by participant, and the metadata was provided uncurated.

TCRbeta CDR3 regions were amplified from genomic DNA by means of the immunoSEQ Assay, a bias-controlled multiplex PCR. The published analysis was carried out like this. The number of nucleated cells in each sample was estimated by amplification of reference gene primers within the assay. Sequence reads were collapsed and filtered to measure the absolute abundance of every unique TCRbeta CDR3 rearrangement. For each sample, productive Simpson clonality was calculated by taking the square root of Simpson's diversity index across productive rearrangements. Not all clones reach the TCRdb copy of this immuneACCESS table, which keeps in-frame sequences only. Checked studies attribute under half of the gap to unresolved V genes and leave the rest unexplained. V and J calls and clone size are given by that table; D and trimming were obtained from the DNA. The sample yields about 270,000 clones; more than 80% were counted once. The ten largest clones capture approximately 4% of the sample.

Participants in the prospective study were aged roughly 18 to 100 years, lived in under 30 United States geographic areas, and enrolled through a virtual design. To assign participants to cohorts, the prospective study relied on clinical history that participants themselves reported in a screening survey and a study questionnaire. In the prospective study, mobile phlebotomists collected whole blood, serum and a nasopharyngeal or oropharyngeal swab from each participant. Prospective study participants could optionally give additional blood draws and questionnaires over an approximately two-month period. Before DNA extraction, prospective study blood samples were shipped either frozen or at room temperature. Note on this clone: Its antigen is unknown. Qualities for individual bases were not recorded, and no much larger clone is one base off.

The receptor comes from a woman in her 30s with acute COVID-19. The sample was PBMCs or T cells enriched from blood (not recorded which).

The DNA sequence is TGCGCCAGCAGCTTGGAACGACAGGTGGGCACTGAAGCTTTCTTT. Its protein product is CASSLERQVGTEAFF. The sequence joins TRBV5-1 to TRBJ1-1, with a tentative D gene TRBD1 over 6 matching bases. Sequences SGHRS (CDR1) and YFSETQ (CDR2) are obtained from the germline V gene. Counted from cysteine to phenylalanine, this CDR3 has 15 amino acids. Only the CDR3 DNA is retained, 45 bases long and in frame from the first base. A distance of 13 bases separates the germline ends of V and J, which lose 0 bases and 4 bases respectively.